The rows below give T cell receptor beta chains drawn from one sample of a study of regulatory T cells in long-lasting Graves disease. Each CDR3 protein gets one entry after TCRdb re-called the multiplex PCR reads with MiXCR. The sample lists some 430,000 distinct CDR3 sequences; roughly 21% were seen once. This material consisted of peripheral blood mononuclear cells (PBMCs), taken when the disease was refractory, from a patient treated with antithyroid drugs. Receptor source: a female donor with Graves disease. CDR3s include the opening cysteine and the closing phenylalanine or tryptophan. The order of the fields is V gene, clone size, J gene, D gene, CDR3 DNA, CDR3 protein. A D gene is named only where the DNA matches it firmly. Size is omitted from some rows. Given values are once, few, many or a class for expanded clones.

V gene: TRBV28; clone size: few; J gene: TRBJ1-4; D gene: NA; CDR3 DNA: TGTGCCAGCAGTCCCCACGGGCTTGCAACTAATGAAAAACTGTTTTTT; CDR3 protein: CASSPHGLATNEKLFF
V gene: TRBV28; clone size: NA; J gene: TRBJ2-2; D gene: NA; CDR3 DNA: TGTGCCAGCAGACGAACCGGGGAGCTGTTTTTT; CDR3 protein: CASRRTGELFF
V gene: TRBV20-1; clone size: NA; J gene: TRBJ1-5; D gene: TRBD1; CDR3 DNA: TGCAGTGCCGCGACAGGGTTCGATCAGCCCCAGCATTTT; CDR3 protein: CSAATGFDQPQHF
V gene: TRBV4-1; clone size: NA; J gene: TRBJ2-7; D gene: TRBD2; CDR3 DNA: TGCGCCAGTTCCTTCGGACTAGCGGGCTACGAGCAGTACTTC; CDR3 protein: CASSFGLAGYEQYF
V gene: TRBV12-3/TRBV12-4; clone size: many; J gene: TRBJ1-5; D gene: NA; CDR3 DNA: TGTGCCAGCACTACGGACACAGGCAGCCAGCCCCAGCATTTT; CDR3 protein: CASTTDTGSQPQHF
V gene: TRBV27; clone size: NA; J gene: TRBJ1-1; D gene: TRBD1; CDR3 DNA: TGTGCCAGCAGTTCCCTTCCGGGACAGATCACTGAAGCTTTCTTT; CDR3 protein: CASSSLPGQITEAFF
V gene: TRBV27; clone size: few; J gene: TRBJ1-4; D gene: NA; CDR3 DNA: TGTGCCAGCAGTTCCCCGTCCATGGGCCCTGAAAAACTGTTTTTT; CDR3 protein: CASSSPSMGPEKLFF
V gene: TRBV30; clone size: many; J gene: TRBJ1-6; D gene: NA; CDR3 DNA: TGTGCCTTGACAGAATATAATTCACCCCTCCACTTT; CDR3 protein: CALTEYNSPLHF
V gene: TRBV7-9; clone size: few; J gene: TRBJ1-4; D gene: NA; CDR3 DNA: TGTGCCATACAGCGTAATGAAAAACTGTTTTTT; CDR3 protein: CAIQRNEKLFF
V gene: TRBV12-3/TRBV12-4; clone size: NA; J gene: TRBJ1-1; D gene: TRBD1; CDR3 DNA: TGTGCCAGCTCGAGACAGGGGGCCGGGGTGAACACTGAAGCTTTCTTT; CDR3 protein: CASSRQGAGVNTEAFF
V gene: TRBV7-2; clone size: once; J gene: TRBJ1-4; D gene: NA; CDR3 DNA: TGTGCCAGCAGCCCCGGGACAAGAGTTGCTAATGAAAAACTGTTTTTT; CDR3 protein: CASSPGTRVANEKLFF
V gene: TRBV10-3; clone size: many; J gene: TRBJ2-5; D gene: TRBD2; CDR3 DNA: TGTGCCATCAGCCTAGCGGGACAAGAGACCCAGTACTTC; CDR3 protein: CAISLAGQETQYF
V gene: TRBV30; clone size: NA; J gene: TRBJ2-3; D gene: NA; CDR3 DNA: TGTGCCTTCGACAGCACAGATACGCAGTATTTT; CDR3 protein: CAFDSTDTQYF
V gene: TRBV5-5; clone size: NA; J gene: TRBJ2-1; D gene: NA; CDR3 DNA: TGTGCCAGCAGCTTTGGGACCCTGGGCAATGAGCAGTTCTTC; CDR3 protein: CASSFGTLGNEQFF
V gene: TRBV19; clone size: NA; J gene: TRBJ1-4; D gene: TRBD1; CDR3 DNA: TGTGCCAGTAGTACACAGGGGGGGACTGAAAAACTGTTTTTT; CDR3 protein: CASSTQGGTEKLFF